The present entry profiles one TCR beta chain with its context. Its antigen is currently unknown. 60 Vbeta and 13 Jbeta primers were used in PCR. TCRdb keeps only in-frame clones here, not all; method: immunoSEQ multiplex PCR. The sample lists roughly 120,000 clones; 77% were seen once. The data stem from a study of cytomegalovirus exposure and HLA in healthy donors. Overall study: Genotyping showed roughly 83% of over 350 donors falling in the Caucasian-associated ancestry cluster. Study-level findings and limits: A later analysis found most CMV-associated TCR beta chains apparently HLA-restricted. From TCR beta sequences, most subjects' HLA-A and HLA-B alleles were reportedly predicted accurately.

CDR3 length equals 14 residues. The germline gives CDR1 LNHDA, CDR2 SQIVND (reference sequence). Trimming left V 7 bases short and J 1 base short, with 13 bases between. Input material: PBMCs. The V gene is TRBV19, the J gene TRBJ1-1; D might be TRBD1 (6 bases). The TCR originated in a woman between 40 and 55 years old in good health and CMV-seropositive. The chain's CDR3 is CASTVGTSNTEAFF. The DNA of the CDR3 is TGTGCCAGTACCGTTGGGACATCGAACACTGAAGCTTTCTTT. Supplemented by reference TRBV19 and TRBJ1-1, the full variable domain reads DGGITQSPKYLFRKEGQNVTLSCEQNLNHDAMYWYRQDPGQGLRLIYYSQIVNDFQKGDIAEGYSVSREKKESFPLTVTSAQKNPTAFYLCASTVGTSNTEAFFGQGTRLTVV.